This T cell receptor (beta chain) was identified in a study of T cells in localized non-small cell lung cancer. General study results and limits: The highest T cell clonality was in uninvolved adjacent lung, above tumor.

Generated by immunoSEQ multiplex PCR, the TCRdb table keeps only in-frame clones and is missing some. The sample yields 75,000 to 85,000 clones, around 81% seen once. Concerning this clone itself: What it binds is not known.

Germline-derived CDR1 and CDR2 are LNHDA and SQIVND (reference sequence). This CDR3 contains 15 residues. Trimming shortened V by 8 bases and J by 0 bases, and 16 bases separated the two germline ends. This chain joins TRBV19 and TRBJ1-1, with unresolved D. This clonotype was obtained from a female donor over 55 with stage I lung adenocarcinoma. Sequenced here: peripheral blood, sampled before any cancer treatment. The CDR3 sequence is CASQGRVNMNTEAFF. CDR3 in DNA: TGTGCCAGTCAAGGAAGGGTTAATATGAACACTGAAGCTTTCTTT.